This TCR beta chain derives from a study of beta chain features in type 1 diabetes. Study details: Some 99 million sorted cells were examined across all samples.

Findings and caveats of the study: Shorter TCRB CDR3s, moderately but significantly so, were found in Type 1 diabetes patients in all four CD4+ subsets.

There are a few counts of this clone. Antigen unknown. The CDR3 totals 14 residues. After removal of 3 bases from V and 6 bases from J, the junction contained 5 bases not matched to a gene. CDR1 and CDR2 (germline): GTSNPN, SVGIG (reference sequence). Expressed TCRB transcripts were sequenced, since all the RNA that had been isolated was reverse transcribed. Measured with immunoSEQ multiplex PCR; TCRdb has only the in-frame clones, and not every one. The sample consists of about 140,000 clones, about 13% of them appearing once. Sequencing was done on a sample of central memory CD4+ T cells from blood. The clonotype comes from a man between 18 and 35 years old with type 1 diabetes. The gene calls are TRBV30 and TRBJ1-2, with TRBD1 identical over 12 bases. CDR3 sequence: CAWRGDRGPDGYTF. The CDR3 region has the DNA TGTGCCTGGAGAGGGGACAGGGGGCCGGATGGCTACACCTTC.